This TCR beta chain was sequenced in a study of breast tumors, draining lymph nodes, adjacent tissues. Breast cancer patients provided tissue from their axillary draining lymph nodes. Germline V gives CDR1 SGHAT, CDR2 FQNNGV. The CDR3 has 15 amino acids. Trimming removed 0 bases from V and 6 bases from J, with 14 bases in between. TCRdb redid the calling of the multiplex PCR reads with MiXCR, one entry per CDR3 protein. The sample includes about 170,000 distinct CDR3 sequences, 30% to 35% of them seen just once. This clonotype showed up just a few times. This may be a read error: a much more frequent sequence differs by one nucleotide.

This sequence originates from a female donor with breast cancer. Some clones in this sample may be carry-over from other donors' samples. Input material: axillary lymph node tissue. The rearrangement uses TRBV11-2 and TRBJ2-5; D remains unclear. The CDR3: CASSLEDGAVQTQYF. The CDR3 DNA follows: TGTGCCAGCAGCTTAGAGGACGGTGCGGTTCAGACCCAGTACTTC.